This TCR beta chain was identified during a study of T-cell memory formation after mild COVID-19 (dated by TCRdb to the early 2020s). For the wider study: Most TCR sequence clusters were specific to one of the two donors. The cohort was made up of two young adult volunteers, one female and one male, who were previously healthy. In two donors, T-cell clones that expanded and contracted after mild COVID-19 were followed by sequencing TCRalpha and TCRbeta repertoires longitudinally. Overall results and qualifications from the work: Contracting CD4+ clones turned up mainly in the CM and EM memory subsets, whereas EMRA was where CD8+ clones were enriched. Clones contracting from day 15 to 85 had balanced CD4/CD8 phenotypes, while a second wave expanding from day 15 to 37 was biased towards CD4+. SARS-CoV-2 specificity was not confirmed for the second-wave clones peaking on day 37. The study included only a couple of mild cases, and larger cohorts that include severe cases with pre-infection samples were judged to be necessary. Some responding clones were detected in pre-infection memory, which suggested that pre-existing cross-reactive memory T cells had joined the SARS-CoV-2 response.

Measured from the cysteine to the phenylalanine, the CDR3 is 14 residues long. The DNA shown is the 42-base CDR3, in frame from base 1. CDR1 is given as MGHRA and CDR2 as YSYEKL, both from the germline V gene. At the junction V is shortened by 4 bases and J by 8 bases, with 17 bases in between. This clonotype was seen a handful of times. Its antigen specificity is not known. No per-base quality is available; no much larger clone lies one base away. Ficoll-Paque density gradient centrifugation was used to isolate PBMCs. TCRdb lists the instrument as Illumina NovaSeq 6000. TCRalpha and TCRbeta cDNA libraries were constructed by 5'RACE with constant-segment primers, with sample barcodes and unique molecular identifiers being introduced. RNA was extracted from every sample with Trizol reagent. The libraries were amplified in two PCR steps, and the second step added a second sample barcode and Illumina TruSeq adapters. The libraries were sequenced on an Illumina NovaSeq using 2 x 150 bp paired-end reads. The source study handled its data this way. Reads were demultiplexed and collapsed into UMI-guided consensus sequences with migec v1.2.7. Using mixcr v2.1.11, the UMI consensuses were aligned to TRA and TRB V and J templates and assembled into clonotypes. Expanded or contracted clonotypes were those called significant by both edgeR and NoisET, with noise models trained on biological replicates. edgeR calls used a false discovery rate-adjusted p below 0.01 and a log2 fold-change threshold of 1. As an exploratory analysis of dynamics, max-normalized trajectories of the 1000 most abundant clonotypes were examined by PCA with hierarchical clustering. Each responding clone was given a CD4 or CD8 phenotype based on the CD4+ and CD8+ repertoires, which had been sequenced separately. The public reads were quality trimmed at Q25 with fastp and then assembled into clones with MiXCR by TCRdb, keeping productive beta chains. Every distinct CDR3 protein forms one entry, paired with its most common genes and DNA. The V and J calls shown here were made by TCRdb, not taken from the authors' results. This sample holds 170,000 or so distinct CDR3 sequences; around a fifth were observed only once. The leading ten clones occupy 20% to 25% of the sample.

The sample comprised PBMCs or a T cell subset sorted from them (not recorded which). The chain joins TRBV4-1 to TRBJ1-1, and perhaps TRBD1 as D gene, on 5 matching bases. This TCR was recovered from an adult woman who had mild COVID-19 (a few samples of this study predate the infection). The sample titles of this study are shuffled in the database, so cell type and time point are left out; the donor was told from shared clones. The CDR3 protein: CASSPGLGLVEAFF. The DNA sequence is as follows: TGCGCCAGCAGCCCGGGTCTGGGACTTGTCGAAGCTTTCTTT.